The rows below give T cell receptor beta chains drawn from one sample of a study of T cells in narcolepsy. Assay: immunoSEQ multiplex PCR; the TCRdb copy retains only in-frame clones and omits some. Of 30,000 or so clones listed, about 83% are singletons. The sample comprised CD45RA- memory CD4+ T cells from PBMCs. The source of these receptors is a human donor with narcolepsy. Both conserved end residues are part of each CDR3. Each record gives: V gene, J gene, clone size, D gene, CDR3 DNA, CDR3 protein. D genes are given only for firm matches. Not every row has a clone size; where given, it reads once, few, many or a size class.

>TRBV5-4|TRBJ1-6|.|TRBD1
TGTGCCAGCAGCTCCGGGACAGGGGGCTCCTATAATTCACCCCTCCACTTT
CASSSGTGGSYNSPLHF
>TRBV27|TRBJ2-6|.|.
TGTGCCAGCACCGCCGGGAGAATGAGCGCTGCTGGGGCCAACGTCCTGACTTTC
CASTAGRMSAAGANVLTF
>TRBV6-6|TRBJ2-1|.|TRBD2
TGTGCCAGCACTACGAGCGGGGGGTTCTCCTACAATGAGCAGTTCTTC
CASTTSGGFSYNEQFF
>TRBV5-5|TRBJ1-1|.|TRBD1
TGTGCCAGCAGCACCACAGGGGGCGTTGCCACTGAAGCTTTCTTT
CASSTTGGVATEAFF
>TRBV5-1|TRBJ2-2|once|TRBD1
TGCGCCAGCAGCTCGTCCGTCACAGGGGGTGCCGGGGAGCTGTTTTTT
CASSSSVTGGAGELFF
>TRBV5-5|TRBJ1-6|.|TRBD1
TGTGCCAGCAGCCACCGGGACAGTCCCAATTCACCCCTCCACTTT
CASSHRDSPNSPLHF
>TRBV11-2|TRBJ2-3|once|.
TGTGCCAGCAGCTCCGGGGGGCGCACAGATACGCAGTATTTT
CASSSGGRTDTQYF
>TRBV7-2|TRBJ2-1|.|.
TGTGCCAGCAGCTTAGGGGGCGGCTACAATGAGCAGTTCTTC
CASSLGGGYNEQFF
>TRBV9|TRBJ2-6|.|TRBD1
TGTGCCAGCAGCTTACAGGGGCGATCTGGGGCCAACGTCCTGACTTTC
CASSLQGRSGANVLTF
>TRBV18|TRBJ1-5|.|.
TGTGCCAGCTCTCCCTTGAGGGGGGGTAGGGGTCAGCCCCAGCATTTT
CASSPLRGGRGQPQHF
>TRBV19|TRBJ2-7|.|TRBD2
TGTGCCAGTAGTATACCCGGGGGGTACGAGCAGTACTTC
CASSIPGGYEQYF
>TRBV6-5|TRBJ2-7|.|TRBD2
TGTGCCAGCAGCCCCCTGTCCGGGGGGGCGTACGAGCAGTACTTC
CASSPLSGGAYEQYF
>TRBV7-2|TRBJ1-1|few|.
TGTGCCAGCAGCTTAACGAAGGGAGTCGCTGAAGCTTTCTTT
CASSLTKGVAEAFF
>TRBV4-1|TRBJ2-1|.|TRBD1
TGCGCCAGCAGCCAAGATGGGACAGGGGCATACAATGAGCAGTTCTTC
CASSQDGTGAYNEQFF
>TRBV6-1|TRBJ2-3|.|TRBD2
TGTGCCAGCAGTGAAGCGGCTAGCGGGGGGGTAAATACGCAGTATTTT
CASSEAASGGVNTQYF
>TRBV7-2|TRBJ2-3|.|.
TGTGCCAGCAGCTTAGGGGCCGCAGATACGCAGTATTTT
CASSLGAADTQYF
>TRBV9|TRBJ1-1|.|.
TGTGCCAGCAGCCCCCGTAGTGGCTCGGAAGCTTTCTTT
CASSPRSGSEAFF
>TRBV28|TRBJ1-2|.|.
TGTGCCAGCAGTTTACCGTCTGGCTACACCTTC
CASSLPSGYTF
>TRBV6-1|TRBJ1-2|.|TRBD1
TGTGCCAGCGGGGGGACAGGCACTAACTATGGCTACACCTTC
CASGGTGTNYGYTF
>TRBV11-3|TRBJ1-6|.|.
TGTGCCAGCAGCTTAGGGGGACGGGCTAATTCACCCCTCCACTTT
CASSLGGRANSPLHF